This T cell receptor (beta chain) was sequenced for a study of metastatic and nonmetastatic thyroid tumors. Looking at the study overall: From malignant and benign thyroid patients, repertoires in blood and in tumor or nodule tissue were compared.

Trimming cost V 6 bases and J 7 bases, with 7 bases left between them. This CDR3 contains 11 residues. CDR1 is MNHEY and CDR2 is SVGEGT in the germline V gene. A word on this clone: Its antigen remains unknown.

Study conclusions and caveats: The reported finding was significantly higher TCR beta diversity in malignant thyroid tumors relative to benign nodules, in blood and tumor.

All patients reached thyroid surgery having received no treatment beforehand. Original processing methods: Across clinicopathological groups, CDR3 differences served as the basis for building a distant-metastasis classifier for papillary thyroid cancer. MiXCR reprocessed the PCR reads for TCRdb. The authors' filters were not applied to this entry. The table records approximately 25,000 clones, roughly 15% of them present only once. Sequencing used blood. This clonotype originated in a male donor with papillary thyroid cancer or a benign thyroid nodule (not recorded which). Some clones in this sample may be carry-over from other donors' samples. V and J are TRBV6-2 or TRBV6-3 and TRBJ2-1, with a weak D call TRBD2 (5 bases). CDR3: CASRGGNEQFF. CDR3 DNA sequence: TGTGCCAGCAGAGGCGGGAATGAGCAGTTCTTC.